This T cell receptor (beta chain) was recorded in a study of cytomegalovirus exposure and HLA in healthy donors. On this clone: Its antigen is not known.

Study conclusions and caveats: Earlier analysis yielded a pattern in which most TCR beta V segments were productive about 87% or about 30% of the time.

Use of 60 Vbeta and 13 Jbeta primers characterized the PCR. The repertoire was sequenced with immunoSEQ multiplex PCR; TCRdb's copy has only in-frame clones and lacks some. The table shows roughly 70,000 clones, with around 78% occurring only once. This CDR3 spans 14 amino acids. Between the trimmed V and J ends, which lost 0 bases and 1 base, there was a span of 7 bases. Germline V CDR1 and CDR2: SGHNT, YYREEE (reference sequence). V usage is TRBV5-4 and J usage is TRBJ1-1; D ambiguous. Sequencing was done on a sample of PBMCs. The clonotype was recovered from a man between 45 and 60 years old in good health and CMV-seronegative. CDR3 bases: TGTGCCAGCAGCTTGGAGGCGGGGAACACTGAAGCTTTCTTT. This codes for CASSLEAGNTEAFF.